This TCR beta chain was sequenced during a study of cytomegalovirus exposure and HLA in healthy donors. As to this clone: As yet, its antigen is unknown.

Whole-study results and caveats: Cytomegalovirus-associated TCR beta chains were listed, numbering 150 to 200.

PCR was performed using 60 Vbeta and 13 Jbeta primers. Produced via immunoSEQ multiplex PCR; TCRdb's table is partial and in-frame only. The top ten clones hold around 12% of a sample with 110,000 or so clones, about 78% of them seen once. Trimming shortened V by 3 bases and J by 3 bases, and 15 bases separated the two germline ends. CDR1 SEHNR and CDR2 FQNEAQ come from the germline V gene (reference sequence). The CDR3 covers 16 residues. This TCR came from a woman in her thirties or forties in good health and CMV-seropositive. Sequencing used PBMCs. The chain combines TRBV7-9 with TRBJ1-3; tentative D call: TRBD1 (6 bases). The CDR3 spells CASSFSRGADGNTIYF. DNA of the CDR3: TGTGCCAGCAGCTTCAGCCGGGGGGCTGATGGAAACACCATATATTTT.